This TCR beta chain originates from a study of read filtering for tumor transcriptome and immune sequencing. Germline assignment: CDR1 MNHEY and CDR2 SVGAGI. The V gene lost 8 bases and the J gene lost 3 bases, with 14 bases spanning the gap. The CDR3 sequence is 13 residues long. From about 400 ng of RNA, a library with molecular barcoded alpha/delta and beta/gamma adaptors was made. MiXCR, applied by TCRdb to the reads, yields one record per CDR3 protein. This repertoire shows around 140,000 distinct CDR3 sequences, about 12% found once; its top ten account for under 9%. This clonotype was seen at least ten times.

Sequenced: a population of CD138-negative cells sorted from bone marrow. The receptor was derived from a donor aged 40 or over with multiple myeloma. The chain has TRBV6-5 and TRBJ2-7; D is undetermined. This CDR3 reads CASRRTDLYEQYF. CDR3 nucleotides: TGTGCCAGCCGTCGGACCGATCTCTACGAGCAGTACTTC.